This TCR beta chain was obtained from a study of sequential checkpoint blockade in melanoma. Whole-study context: After both sequences, patients received maintenance nivolumab.

Treatment reported: randomized to nivolumab then ipilimumab (arm A) or the reverse (arm B). None of the patients previously received DNA-damaging chemotherapy. Live CD3+CD8+ CD19− CD56− cells were sorted from PBMCs. On this clone itself: Germline is not matched at one junction end, which may reflect a read error.

CDR1 is SGHNT, CDR2 YYREEE, per germline (reference sequence). The CDR3 sequence is 13 residues long. Sequenced by immunoSEQ multiplex PCR; TCRdb stores in-frame clones only, minus some. Among tens of thousands of clones listed, approximately 68% were seen once. The sequence derives from a human donor with melanoma. The rearrangement uses TRBV5-4 and TRBJ2-1; TRBD2 agrees at 8 bases. Specimen: CD8+ T cells sorted from blood (inferred from file names), collected from a patient given nivolumab and ipilimumab in sequence. Written as DNA, the CDR3 is TGTGCCAGCAGCTTGGGGTCTTCGGGGGGGGCGATCTTC. Amino acid sequence: CASSLGSSGGAIF.